This T cell receptor beta chain is drawn from a study of cytomegalovirus exposure and HLA in healthy donors. This clone was picked up a small number of times. The antigen is not known. Some clones are missing from TCRdb's copy, which holds only in-frame ones; the method was immunoSEQ multiplex PCR. The sample lists fewer than 250,000 clones; around nine tenths were seen once. Findings and limits, study-wide: Most TCR sequences proved rare, with some public TCRs found in many donors. Cytomegalovirus-associated status was assigned to roughly 160 TCR beta chains. Within the approximately 110 validation repertoires, first-cohort TCR clusters tended to co-occur, according to a later analysis.

The CDR3 runs 13 residues. The germline V gene encodes CDR1 MDHEN and CDR2 SYDVKM. The ends were cut back, 6 bases at V and 1 base at J, with 9 bases in the middle. Sequenced material: PBMCs. The TCR sequence derives from a man aged 18-30 years in good health and CMV-seronegative. The chain uses TRBV28 and TRBJ1-1; D remains unclear. In DNA form, the CDR3 reads TGTGCCAGCAGGCGAATCCCGAACACTGAAGCTTTCTTT. This sequence encodes CASRRIPNTEAFF.